One and the same sample provided the 22 T cell receptor beta chains below, sequenced in a study of blood T cell repertoires in COVID-19. TCRdb's table, derived via immunoSEQ multiplex PCR, lists solely in-frame clones and lacks some. The sample includes 55,000 to 80,000 clones, 75% to 90% of them seen just once. The sequenced material came from peripheral blood. These TCRs come from a human donor in a cohort sampled during active COVID-19.

V and J are TRBV18 and TRBJ1-1, with 12 bases matching TRBD1. CDR1 is KGHSH and CDR2 is LQKENI in the germline V gene. This CDR3 has 16 amino acids. V was clipped by 7 bases and J by 1 base; unmatched bases: 7. The CDR3 DNA reads as TGTGCCAGCTTCCCCGGGACAGGGGGCCGGAACACTGAAGCTTTCTTT. It codes for CASFPGTGGRNTEAFF.

The genes are TRBV24-1 and TRBJ2-7; D ambiguous. CDR1 is KGHDR and CDR2 is SFDVKD in the germline V gene. The CDR3 sequence is 14 residues long. Trimming stripped 6 bases from V and 0 bases from J, with 11 bases between. CDR3 sequence reads: CATSSNYHSYEQYF. The CDR3 DNA is TGTGCCACCAGTTCCAACTATCACTCCTACGAGCAGTACTTC.

The chain links TRBV6-1 to TRBJ1-2; 9 bases match TRBD1. Germline CDR1 is MNHNS and CDR2 is SASEGT. The CDR3 is made up of 13 amino acids. The V gene end was trimmed by 2 bases and the J gene end by 8 bases; junction bases not matched to a gene: 3. DNA of the CDR3: TGTGCCAGCAGTGAACGACAGGGGGGAGGCTACACCTTC. Translating it yields CASSERQGGGYTF.

This clone was counted a single time. The J gene is TRBJ1-1, the V gene TRBV5-1, with 8 bases fitting TRBD1. The CDR3 runs 15 residues. The ends lost 2 bases at V and 8 bases at J; junction bases unmatched: 11. The germline gives CDR1 SGHRS, CDR2 YFSETQ. The CDR3: CASSFAPGTGTEAFF. The CDR3 DNA sequence: TGCGCCAGCAGCTTTGCCCCCGGGACAGGAACCGAAGCTTTCTTT.

This clone showed up just once. J is TRBJ2-7 and V is TRBV5-6; D might be TRBD1 (5 bases). This CDR3 contains 12 residues. V lost 0 bases to trimming and J lost 6 bases, with 7 bases between them. The germline CDR1 and CDR2 sequences are SGHDT and YYEEEE. CDR3 amino acids: CASSLAGFEQYF. As DNA, the CDR3 is TGTGCCAGCAGCTTGGCAGGGTTCGAGCAGTACTTC. Drawing the rest from reference TRBV5-6 and TRBJ2-7, the complete variable domain is DAGVTQSPTHLIKTRGQQVTLRCSPKSGHDTVSWYQQALGQGPQFIFQYYEEEERQRGNFPDRFSGHQFPNYSSELNVNALLLGDSALYLCASSLAGFEQYFGPGTRLTVT.

The J gene is TRBJ2-2, the V gene TRBV10-3, with TRBD2 matching over 14 bases. The CDR3 totals 15 residues. Germline V gene sequence: CDR1 ENHRY, CDR2 SYGVKD. V lost 6 bases and J lost 6; bases outside the gene matches: 3. CDR3 protein: CAISPTSGGAGELFF. The CDR3 DNA is TGTGCCATCAGCCCGACTAGCGGGGGGGCCGGGGAGCTGTTTTTT.

This clone was seen once. This chain connects TRBV5-6 to TRBJ2-7, with a weak D call TRBD2 (5 bases). The CDR3 sequence is 14 residues long. Between the trimmed V and J ends, which lost 2 bases and 3 bases, there was a span of 12 bases. Germline V CDR1 and CDR2: SGHDT, YYEEEE. The CDR3 nucleotides read TGTGCCAGCAGCTTACGAGGGAACGGCTACGAGCAGTACTTC. Amino acid sequence: CASSLRGNGYEQYF.

This clone was recorded a few times. The chain is built from TRBV6-1 and TRBJ2-7; tentatively, D is TRBD1 (5 bases). The CDR3 has 14 residues. CDR1 and CDR2 from the germline V gene are MNHNS and SASEGT. The V end was cut by 3 bases, the J end by 1 base, with 10 bases between. CDR3 coding DNA: TGTGCCAGCAGTGAGGTAGACAGATCCTACGAGCAGTACTTC. Its translation: CASSEVDRSYEQYF.

This sequence joins TRBV18 and TRBJ2-7; TRBD1 matches at 7 bases. Germline V gene data show CDR1 as KGHSH and CDR2 as LQKENI. The CDR3 totals 16 residues. The V gene end was trimmed by 1 base and the J gene end by 5 bases; junction bases not matched to a gene: 11. CDR3 sequence: CASSPRLDRVRDEQYF. DNA of the CDR3: TGTGCCAGCTCACCACGCCTTGACAGGGTGCGTGACGAGCAGTACTTC.

This chain joins TRBV7-9 and TRBJ2-3; 8 positions agree with TRBD2. The CDR3 is made up of 16 amino acids. Germline V gene lookup returns CDR1 SEHNR and CDR2 FQNEAQ (reference sequence). After removal of 4 bases from V and 2 bases from J, the junction contained 8 bases not matched to a gene. For the CDR3, the DNA is TGTGCCAGCAGCTCCTGGAGTAGCGGGGTCACAGATACGCAGTATTTT. It translates to CASSSWSSGVTDTQYF.

The V and J genes are TRBV4-2 and TRBJ2-2; 7 positions match TRBD2. The germline V gene encodes CDR1 LGHNA and CDR2 YNFKEQ. The CDR3 covers 17 residues. J lost 5 bases, V lost 2 bases, and 11 bases had no gene match. The CDR3 is CASSQITGTTYTGELFF. For the CDR3, the DNA is TGTGCCAGCAGCCAAATAACCGGGACTACCTATACCGGGGAGCTGTTTTTT.

The chain recombines TRBV21-1 with TRBJ2-7; TRBD2 is taken as the D call from the table, unchecked against the DNA. TRBV21-1 is termed a pseudogene. The CDR3 length is 14 residues. The DNA for the CDR3 is TGTGCCAGCAGCAGCGGGGGGGGATCTGACGAGCAGTACTTC. This translates into CASSSGGGSDEQYF.

The CDR3, as DNA: TGTGCCAGCAGCTTTATTGAAAGAGAGTCCTACGAGCAGTACTTC. This encodes CASSFIERESYEQYF. The chain recombines TRBV5-4 with TRBJ2-7; D is undetermined. This CDR3 region has 15 residues. With 2 bases removed from V and 1 base from J, the gap between germline ends came to 13 bases. The germline CDR1 and CDR2 sequences are SGHNT and YYREEE (reference sequence).

V is TRBV3-1 (or the pseudogene TRBV3-2) and J is TRBJ1-2; D call uncertain. CDR3 length equals 11 residues. Germline values: CDR1 LGHDT, CDR2 YNNKEL (reference sequence). V lost 4 bases and J 8 bases, leaving 8 bases between the germline ends. The CDR3 region has the DNA TGTGCCAGCAGCCCAGGATCCGGCTACACCTTC. As protein: CASSPGSGYTF.

The V gene is TRBV2, the J gene TRBJ1-1, with D perhaps TRBD1 (6 bases). The V and J ends lost 9 bases and 5 bases respectively, with 19 bases between them. The CDR3 loop spans 14 amino acids. Germline-derived CDR1 and CDR2 are SNHLY and FYNNEI. CDR3 nucleotides: TGTGCCAGTACGTACCAGGGGAGAAGGACTGAAGCTTTCTTT. Translated, it gives CASTYQGRRTEAFF.

The rearrangement links TRBV7-2 to TRBJ2-7; no clear D gene. V gave up 0 bases and J gave up 2 bases, with 8 bases separating them. The CDR3 extends over 14 amino acids. CDR1 SGHTA and CDR2 FQGNSA come from the germline V gene. CDR3 in DNA: TGTGCCAGCAGCTTAGCCGTCGCAGCCTACGAGCAGTACTTC. It specifies CASSLAVAAYEQYF.

On this clone itself: Other DNA sequences of this sample code for an identical CDR3. The chain couples TRBV6-5 to TRBJ2-2, with D perhaps matching TRBD1 (5 bases). Germline V CDR1 and CDR2: MNHEY, SVGAGI. V lost 5 bases and J lost 6, with 10 bases in between. This CDR3 is built from 13 residues. CDR3 DNA sequence: TGTGCCAGCAGTCCCCAGGGTCCCGGGGAGCTGTTTTTT. Translation gives CASSPQGPGELFF.

DNA of the CDR3: TGTGCCAGCAGCAAGGGGACAGGGGAGGGAGAGCAGTACTTC. It translates to CASSKGTGEGEQYF. The chain carries TRBV21-1 and TRBJ2-7; the D call TRBD1 from the table was never checked on the DNA. TRBV21-1 is deemed a pseudogene. The CDR3 sequence is 14 residues long.

The chain has TRBV29-1 and TRBJ2-6; D may be TRBD1 (6 bases). The CDR3 spans 17 residues. The V gene lost 0 bases and the J gene lost 0 bases, with 12 bases spanning the gap. Germline CDR1 and CDR2: SQVTM and ANQGSEA. DNA of the CDR3: TGCAGCGTTGAAGAGCGACAGGACTTCTCTGGGGCCAACGTCCTGACTTTC. Its translation: CSVEERQDFSGANVLTF.

The chain links TRBV3-1 (or the pseudogene TRBV3-2) to TRBJ2-2; no reliable D call. Looked up from germline, CDR1 is LGHDT and CDR2 is YNNKEL (reference sequence). Between the trimmed V and J ends, which lost 1 base and 7 bases, there was a span of 10 bases. The CDR3 covers 14 residues. The CDR3 region has the DNA TGTGCCAGCAGCCAAGCGGCGGTTGACGGGGAGCTGTTTTTT. Its translation: CASSQAAVDGELFF.

The rearrangement uses TRBV7-3 and TRBJ2-3; the D gene is possibly TRBD2 (6 bases). CDR3 size: 17 residues. Germline values: CDR1 SGHTA, CDR2 FQGTGA. V lost 2 bases, J lost 4 bases, and 19 bases lay in between. The CDR3 sequence is CASSLLLGGAGADTQYF. The CDR3 DNA reads TGTGCCAGCAGCTTATTACTGGGAGGAGCGGGCGCAGATACGCAGTATTTT.

The chain employs TRBV12-3 or TRBV12-4 and TRBJ2-3, with D possibly being TRBD2 (5 bases). The CDR3 covers 13 residues. The ends were cut back, 2 bases at V and 4 bases at J, with 7 bases in the middle. CDR3 DNA: TGTGCCAGCAGTTTACGGGATGCAGATACGCAGTATTTT. Protein: CASSLRDADTQYF.